This T cell receptor beta chain was recorded in a study of blood T cell repertoires in COVID-19. Overall study context: The United States, Italy and Spain supplied acute and convalescent COVID-19 samples. Sample material is recorded as cDNA or gDNA derived from T cells, B-cell-depleted T cells, or PBMCs.

As processed by the authors: Estimation of nucleated cell counts relied on the amplification of reference gene primers. The data were produced by immunoSEQ multiplex PCR, yet TCRdb's version contains in-frame clones alone and is incomplete. The V and J calls and clone size were taken over from that table, and D and trimming were inferred from the DNA. The repertoire holds some 96,000 clones, with about 82% as singletons. Trimming took 5 bases from V and 1 from J; bases not matched to a gene: 2. CDR1 is MRHNA and CDR2 is SNTAGT in the germline V gene. The CDR3 is 14 amino acids. The receptor was derived from a man between 50 and 59 years old with active or convalescent COVID-19. Sequences were obtained from peripheral blood. This sequence joins TRBV6-4 and TRBJ2-7, with 10 positions matching TRBD2. The CDR3 DNA follows: TGTGCCAGCAGTCTGACTAGCGGGTCCTACGAGCAGTACTTC. Protein sequence: CASSLTSGSYEQYF.